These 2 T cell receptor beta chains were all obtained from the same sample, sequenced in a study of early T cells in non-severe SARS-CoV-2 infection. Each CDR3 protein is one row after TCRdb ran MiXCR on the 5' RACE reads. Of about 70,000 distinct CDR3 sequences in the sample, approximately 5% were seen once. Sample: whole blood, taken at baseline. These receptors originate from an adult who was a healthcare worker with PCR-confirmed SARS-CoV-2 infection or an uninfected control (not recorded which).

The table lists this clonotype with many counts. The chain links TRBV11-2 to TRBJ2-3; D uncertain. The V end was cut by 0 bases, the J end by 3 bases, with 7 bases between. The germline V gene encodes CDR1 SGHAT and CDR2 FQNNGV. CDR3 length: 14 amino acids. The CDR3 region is CASSLERWTDTQYF. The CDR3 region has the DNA TGTGCCAGCAGCTTAGAGCGGTGGACAGATACGCAGTATTTT.

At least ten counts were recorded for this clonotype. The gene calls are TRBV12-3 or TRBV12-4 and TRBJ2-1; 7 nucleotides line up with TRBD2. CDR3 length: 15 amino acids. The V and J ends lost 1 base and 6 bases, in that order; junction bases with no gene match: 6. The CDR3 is CASSLEGLKGNEQFF. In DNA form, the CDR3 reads TGTGCCAGCAGTTTAGAGGGACTAAAAGGCAATGAGCAGTTCTTC.